The 12 T cell receptor beta chains listed next were all sequenced from one sample in a study of blood T cell repertoires in COVID-19. Libraries were prepared by immunoSEQ multiplex PCR; TCRdb keeps only in-frame clonotypes and omits some of them. Of approximately 300,000 clones listed, about 90% are singletons. The specimen was peripheral blood. These receptors all stem from a young man with active or convalescent COVID-19.

CDR3 DNA sequence: TGCGCCAGCAGCTTGGCCCGCGGGAGGGCCGATGAGCAGTTCTTC. Translation: CASSLARGRADEQFF. The chain combines TRBV5-1 with TRBJ2-1; TRBD2 matches 9 bases. Germline V gene data show CDR1 as SGHRS and CDR2 as YFSETQ. The CDR3 sequence is 15 residues long. Germline trimming cut 0 bases from V and 8 bases from J; bases unmatched to any gene: 6.

In its sample, this clone was seen a few times. The rearrangement links TRBV7-8 to TRBJ2-7; no clear D gene. The CDR3 is 14 amino acids. V dropped 0 bases and J dropped 2 bases, with 8 bases sitting between them. Germline V gives CDR1 SGHVS, CDR2 FQNEAQ. CDR3 loop: CASSLAQTTYEQYF. The CDR3 DNA reads TGTGCCAGCAGCTTAGCTCAGACAACCTACGAGCAGTACTTC.

This clone is a singleton in its sample. The chain links TRBV5-1 to TRBJ2-7; 8 bases fit TRBD2. Germline values: CDR1 SGHRS, CDR2 YFSETQ. CDR3 length: 14 residues. With V trimmed by 5 bases and J by 2 bases, 6 bases remained unmatched. CDR3 DNA sequence: TGCGCCAGCAGGTCGACTAGCGTCACCTACGAGCAGTACTTC. Amino acids: CASRSTSVTYEQYF.

V is TRBV5-1 and J is TRBJ2-7; 8 bases match TRBD1. The germline CDR1 and CDR2 sequences are SGHRS and YFSETQ. The V gene end was trimmed by 3 bases and the J gene end by 3 bases; junction bases not matched to a gene: 2. There are 13 residues in the CDR3. In DNA, the CDR3 is TGCGCCAGCAGCTCCGGGACAGGCTACGAGCAGTACTTC. Encoded protein: CASSSGTGYEQYF.

The V and J genes are TRBV27 and TRBJ1-5; D is unresolved. The CDR3 sequence is 13 residues long. Germline assignment: CDR1 MNHEY and CDR2 SMNVEV (reference sequence). The germline V and J ends were trimmed by 2 bases and 7 bases, with 9 bases remaining between them. CDR3 amino acids: CASSLRGRQPQHF. CDR3 coding DNA: TGTGCCAGCAGTTTAAGAGGGCGGCAGCCCCAGCATTTT.

In this sample, this clone turned up once. This chain uses TRBV6-5 with TRBJ2-1; the D gene is possibly TRBD2 (5 bases). The V end lost 0 bases, the J end lost 3 bases, and 9 bases lay between the germline ends. Germline V lookup: CDR1 MNHEY, CDR2 SVGAGI. The CDR3 covers 15 residues. The CDR3 nucleotides are TGTGCCAGCAGTTACTCCCCGGGGAACTACAATGAGCAGTTCTTC. This encodes CASSYSPGNYNEQFF.

The chain recombines TRBV7-9 with TRBJ1-6; tentative D call: TRBD1 (5 bases). The CDR3 sequence is 16 residues long. Germline V gene sequence: CDR1 SEHNR, CDR2 FQNEAQ (reference sequence). V dropped 0 bases and J dropped 3 bases, with 9 bases sitting between them. This CDR3 is CASSLAGDDYNSPLHF. The CDR3 coding sequence is TGTGCCAGCAGCTTAGCAGGGGATGACTATAATTCACCCCTCCACTTT.

This sequence joins TRBV11-1 and TRBJ2-1; 7 nucleotides agree with TRBD2. Germline V gene sequence: CDR1 SGHAT, CDR2 FQDESV (reference sequence). Trimming removed 5 bases from V and 8 bases from J; junction bases left unmatched: 15. There are 16 residues in the CDR3. CDR3 loop: CASSPKRAGASYEQFF. In nucleotides, the CDR3 is TGTGCCAGCAGCCCGAAAAGGGCGGGAGCGTCGTATGAGCAGTTCTTC.

The genes are TRBV5-1 and TRBJ2-3; 7 nucleotides line up with TRBD1. The germline CDR1 and CDR2 sequences are SGHRS and YFSETQ. Trimming removed 1 base from V and 1 base from J; junction bases left unmatched: 3. This CDR3 region has 15 residues. CDR3 amino acids: CASSLSDRGTDTQYF. DNA for the CDR3: TGCGCCAGCAGCTTGAGTGACAGGGGCACAGATACGCAGTATTTT.

As to this clone: Within the sample, other DNA sequences also encode this same CDR3. This chain links TRBV5-4 with TRBJ2-3, with TRBD2 as a possible D gene (6 bases). CDR3 length: 15 amino acids. Deletions cut 2 bases from V and 0 bases from J, with 10 bases between. Germline CDR1 is SGHNT and CDR2 is YYREEE (reference sequence). CDR3 in DNA: TGTGCCAGCAGCTTTCCGAGCGGGAGCACAGATACGCAGTATTTT. Translated, it gives CASSFPSGSTDTQYF.

The V gene is TRBV18, the J gene TRBJ2-3, with D hard to call. The CDR3 extends over 14 amino acids. Germline values: CDR1 KGHSH, CDR2 LQKENI. V lost 6 bases and J 2 bases, leaving 12 bases between the germline ends. The CDR3: CASSPTRSTDTQYF. Written as DNA, the CDR3 is TGTGCCAGCTCCCCAACTCGGTCCACAGATACGCAGTATTTT. Full variable domain (rest looked up from reference TRBV18 and TRBJ2-3): NAGVMQNPRHLVRRRGQEARLRCSPMKGHSHVYWYRQLPEEGLKFMVYLQKENIIDESGMPKERFSAEFPKEGPSILRIQQVVRGDSAAYFCASSPTRSTDTQYFGPGTRLTVL.

The chain couples TRBV13 to TRBJ1-5; 9 nucleotides align to TRBD1. The germline V gene has CDR1 PRHDT and CDR2 FYEKMQ (reference sequence). Losses at the gene ends were 8 bases for V and 4 bases for J; bases not matched to a gene: 18. This CDR3 is built from 18 residues. CDR3 residues: CASPFRGTGKWWNQPQHF. In nucleotides, the CDR3 is TGTGCCAGCCCGTTTCGTGGGACAGGGAAGTGGTGGAATCAGCCCCAGCATTTT.